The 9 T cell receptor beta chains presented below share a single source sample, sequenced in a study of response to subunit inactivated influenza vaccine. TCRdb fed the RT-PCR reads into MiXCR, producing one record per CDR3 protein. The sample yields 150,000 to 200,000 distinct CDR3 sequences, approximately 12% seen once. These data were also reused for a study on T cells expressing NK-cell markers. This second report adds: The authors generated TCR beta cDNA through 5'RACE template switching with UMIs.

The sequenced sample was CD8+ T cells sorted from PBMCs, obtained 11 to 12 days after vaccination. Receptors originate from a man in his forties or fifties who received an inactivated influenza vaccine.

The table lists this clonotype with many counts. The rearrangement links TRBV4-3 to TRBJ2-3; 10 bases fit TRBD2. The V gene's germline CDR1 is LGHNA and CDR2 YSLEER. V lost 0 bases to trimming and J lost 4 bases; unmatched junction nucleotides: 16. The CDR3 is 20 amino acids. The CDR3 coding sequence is TGCGCCAGCAGCCAAGACACAGCGGGGGGGCTAGGGCCCCTCTCAGATACGCAGTATTTT. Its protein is CASSQDTAGGLGPLSDTQYF.

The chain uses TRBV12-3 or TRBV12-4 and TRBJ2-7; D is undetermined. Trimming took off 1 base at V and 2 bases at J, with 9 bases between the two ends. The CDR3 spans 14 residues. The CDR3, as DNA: TGTGCCAGCAGTTTAGAGGGCAGTACCTACGAGCAGTACTTC. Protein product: CASSLEGSTYEQYF.

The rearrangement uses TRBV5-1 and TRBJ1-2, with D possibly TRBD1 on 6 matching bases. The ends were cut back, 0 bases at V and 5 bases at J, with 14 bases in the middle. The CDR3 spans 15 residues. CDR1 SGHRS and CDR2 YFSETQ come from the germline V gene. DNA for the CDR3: TGCGCCAGCAGCTTGGAACAGGGAGGAGATTATGGCTACACCTTC. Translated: CASSLEQGGDYGYTF.

In nucleotides, the CDR3 is TGTGCCAGTAGTACCGGGACCTCGGGCACAGATACGCAGTATTTT. Amino acid sequence: CASSTGTSGTDTQYF. The rearrangement links TRBV19 to TRBJ2-3; D might be TRBD1 or TRBD2, each matching 5 bases. Germline assignment: CDR1 LNHDA and CDR2 SQIVND (reference sequence). The CDR3 contains 15 residues. The germline V and J ends were trimmed by 4 bases and 1 base, with 12 bases remaining between them.

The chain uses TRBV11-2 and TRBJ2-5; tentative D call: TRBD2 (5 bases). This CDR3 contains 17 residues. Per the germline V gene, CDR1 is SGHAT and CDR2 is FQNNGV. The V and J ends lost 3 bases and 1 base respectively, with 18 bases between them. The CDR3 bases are TGTGCCAGCAGCTTGACGGCTAGCCTTACCCTCCAAGAGACCCAGTACTTC. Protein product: CASSLTASLTLQETQYF.

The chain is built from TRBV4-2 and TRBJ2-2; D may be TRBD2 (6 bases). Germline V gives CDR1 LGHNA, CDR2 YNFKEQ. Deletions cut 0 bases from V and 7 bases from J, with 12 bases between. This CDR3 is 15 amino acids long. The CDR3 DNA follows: TGTGCCAGCAGCCAAGAAAGGCGGGGCGACGGGGAGCTGTTTTTT. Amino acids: CASSQERRGDGELFF.

CDR3 nucleotides: TGTGCCAGCAGCCCGACCCCAGCCAGGGTCCGCACCGGGGAGCTGTTTTTT. Amino acid sequence: CASSPTPARVRTGELFF. This chain joins TRBV11-2 and TRBJ2-2; D is perhaps TRBD1 (5 bases). Germline CDR1 reads SGHAT; CDR2 reads FQNNGV. The CDR3 sequence is 17 residues long. V was trimmed by 5 bases and J by 4 bases, leaving 20 bases between them.

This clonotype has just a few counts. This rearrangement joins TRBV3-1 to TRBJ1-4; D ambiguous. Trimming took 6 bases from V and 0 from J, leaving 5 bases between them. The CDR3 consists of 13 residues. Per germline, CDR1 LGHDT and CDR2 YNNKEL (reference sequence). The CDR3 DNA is TGTGCCAGCAGTCCCCCAACTAATGAAAAACTGTTTTTT. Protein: CASSPPTNEKLFF.

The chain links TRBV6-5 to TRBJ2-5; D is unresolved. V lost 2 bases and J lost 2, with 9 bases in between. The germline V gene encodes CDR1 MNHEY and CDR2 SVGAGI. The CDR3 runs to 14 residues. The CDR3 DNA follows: TGTGCCAGCAGTTACGGCCTAGTTCAAGAGACCCAGTACTTC. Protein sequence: CASSYGLVQETQYF.